One and the same sample provided the 22 T cell receptor beta chains below, sequenced in a study of blood T cell repertoires in COVID-19. The data were produced by immunoSEQ multiplex PCR, yet TCRdb's version contains in-frame clones alone and is incomplete. The table includes some 130,000 clones, roughly 84% detected once. The specimen was peripheral blood. These TCRs come from a man aged 55 to 70 with acute or convalescent COVID-19.

This sequence joins TRBV6-5 and TRBJ2-7, with 9 bases identical to TRBD1. V trimming: 5 bases; J trimming: 6 bases; junction bases outside the gene matches: 8. CDR1 is MNHEY and CDR2 is SVGAGI in the germline V gene. The length of the CDR3 is 14 residues. The CDR3 loop reads CASSHRDRVPEQYF. CDR3 bases: TGTGCCAGCAGTCACCGGGACAGGGTCCCCGAGCAGTACTTC.

The rearrangement links TRBV11-2 to TRBJ1-4, with 10 bases fitting TRBD1. Germline V gene data show CDR1 as SGHAT and CDR2 as FQNNGV. There are 16 residues in the CDR3. The V and J ends lost 5 bases and 6 bases, in that order; junction bases with no gene match: 9. The DNA of the CDR3 is TGTGCCAGCAGCCTGTCAAGGACAGGGGGTTATGAAAAACTGTTTTTT. This gives the protein CASSLSRTGGYEKLFF.

The chain uses TRBV18 and TRBJ2-2, with a tentative D call TRBD1 (6 bases). This CDR3 region has 14 residues. Germline values: CDR1 KGHSH, CDR2 LQKENI. The V end lost 4 bases, the J end lost 5 bases, and 11 bases lay between the germline ends. This chain's CDR3 is CASSLLQGTGELFF. In nucleotides, the CDR3 is TGTGCCAGCTCACTATTACAGGGAACCGGGGAGCTGTTTTTT.

The V and J genes are TRBV6-5 and TRBJ1-1, with 8 bases matching TRBD1. Germline loops: CDR1 MNHEY, CDR2 SVGAGI. The CDR3 runs to 13 residues. V shed 5 bases and J 4 bases; nucleotides not matched to a gene: 3. The CDR3 region is CASSNDRGTEAFF. As DNA, the CDR3 is TGTGCCAGCAGTAACGACAGGGGCACTGAAGCTTTCTTT.

The V call is TRBV9, the J call TRBJ2-1, with TRBD2 matching over 10 bases. The length of the CDR3 is 15 residues. The V gene's germline CDR1 is SGDLS and CDR2 YYNGEE. V gave up 0 bases and J gave up 8 bases; unmatched junction bases: 5. CDR3 protein: CASSVDSGRFDEQFF. CDR3 nucleotides: TGTGCCAGCAGCGTAGATAGCGGGAGGTTCGATGAGCAGTTCTTC. The entire variable domain, with the rest obtained from reference TRBV9 and TRBJ2-1, is as follows: DSGVTQTPKHLITATGQRVTLRCSPRSGDLSVYWYQQSLDQGLQFLIQYYNGEERAKGNILERFSAQQFPDLHSELNLSSLELGDSALYFCASSVDSGRFDEQFFGPGTRLTVL.

The rearrangement joins TRBV7-9 to TRBJ1-5, with D hard to call. CDR3 length: 16 residues. Germline V gives CDR1 SEHNR, CDR2 FQNEAQ (reference sequence). Trimming removed 5 bases from V and 2 bases from J, with 16 bases in between. The CDR3 spells CASSNTNWGGNQPQHF. The CDR3 nucleotides are TGTGCCAGCAGCAACACAAATTGGGGAGGCAATCAGCCCCAGCATTTT. Combining the CDR3 with reference TRBV7-9 and TRBJ1-5 gives the whole variable domain DTGVSQNPRHKITKRGQNVTFRCDPISEHNRLYWYRQTLGQGPEFLTYFQNEAQLEKSRLLSDRFSAERPKGSFSTLEIQRTEQGDSAMYLCASSNTNWGGNQPQHFGDGTRLSIL.

The J gene is TRBJ2-3, the V gene TRBV10-3, with TRBD2 matching 8 bases. Germline V gene lookup returns CDR1 ENHRY and CDR2 SYGVKD. Trimming took 6 bases from V and 0 from J; bases not matched to a gene: 17. CDR3 length: 19 residues. In nucleotides, the CDR3 is TGTGCCATCAGCCTGGGACTAGTTCTTACCATCTCTAGCACAGATACGCAGTATTTT. It specifies CAISLGLVLTISSTDTQYF.

The chain uses TRBV24-1 and TRBJ2-3; no definite D call. The CDR3 totals 15 residues. CDR1 and CDR2 from the germline V gene are KGHDR and SFDVKD. V dropped 9 bases and J dropped 0 bases, with 15 bases sitting between them. CDR3 nucleotide sequence: TGTGCCACCCGCGGAATAGACCATAGCACAGATACGCAGTATTTT. It codes for CATRGIDHSTDTQYF.

This clone showed up just once. This rearrangement joins TRBV29-1 to TRBJ1-4; D not certain. CDR3 length equals 12 residues. Germline V lookup: CDR1 SQVTM, CDR2 ANQGSEA. V was clipped by 5 bases and J by 4 bases, with 8 bases between them. CDR3 bases: TGCAGCGTTAGCCCCAATAATGAAAAACTGTTTTTT. Translating it yields CSVSPNNEKLFF.

In DNA form, the CDR3 reads TGTGCCAGCTCAAGGGCAGGGGCCGCATCGGCCACTAATGAAAAACTGTTTTTT. The encoded protein is CASSRAGAASATNEKLFF. This sequence joins TRBV18 and TRBJ1-4, with a tentative D call TRBD1 (6 bases). This CDR3 contains 18 residues. The V and J ends lost 5 bases and 2 bases respectively, with 21 bases between them. Germline lookup yields CDR1 KGHSH and CDR2 LQKENI.

This chain joins TRBV7-2 and TRBJ2-1, with 9 bases fitting TRBD1. Germline V gives CDR1 SGHTA, CDR2 FQGNSA. V lost 6 bases to trimming and J lost 6 bases; unmatched junction nucleotides: 15. This CDR3 has 17 amino acids. CDR3 sequence (DNA): TGTGCCAGCAGAACGCAGGCCGGGACAGGGCTCCGCAATGAGCAGTTCTTC. It translates to CASRTQAGTGLRNEQFF.

The chain has TRBV4-1 and TRBJ2-7, with D unclear. The ends were cut back, 0 bases at V and 1 base at J, with 7 bases in the middle. This CDR3 has 14 amino acids. Germline V gene sequence: CDR1 MGHRA, CDR2 YSYEKL. CDR3 coding DNA: TGCGCCAGCAGCCAAGATCCTACTTCCTACGAGCAGTACTTC. This gives the protein CASSQDPTSYEQYF.

The chain has TRBV24-1 and TRBJ1-1; 8 bases are shared with TRBD1. The ends lost 7 bases at V and 1 base at J; junction bases unmatched: 4. Germline assignment: CDR1 KGHDR and CDR2 SFDVKD. The CDR3 sequence is 14 residues long. The CDR3 nucleotides read TGTGCCACCAGGGGGACAGGTAAGAACACTGAAGCTTTCTTT. As protein: CATRGTGKNTEAFF.

The CDR3 bases are TGTGCCAGCAGATACGGGACAGCGAACACCGGGGAGCTGTTTTTT. This translates into CASRYGTANTGELFF. This sequence joins TRBV27 and TRBJ2-2; TRBD1 aligns across 7 bases. CDR1 MNHEY and CDR2 SMNVEV come from the germline V gene (reference sequence). The CDR3 is made up of 15 amino acids. J gave up 0 bases and V 6 bases, and 4 bases lay outside the gene matches.

This chain links TRBV5-4 with TRBJ2-7; the match to TRBD1 covers 8 bases. Germline trimming cut 4 bases from V and 5 bases from J; bases unmatched to any gene: 5. This CDR3 is 13 amino acids long. CDR1 and CDR2 from the germline V gene are SGHNT and YYREEE (reference sequence). CDR3 amino acids: CASSKTGVDEQYF. The CDR3 DNA sequence: TGTGCCAGCAGCAAGACAGGGGTTGACGAGCAGTACTTC. The whole variable domain, remainder taken from reference TRBV5-4 and TRBJ2-7, is ETGVTQSPTHLIKTRGQQVTLRCSSQSGHNTVSWYQQALGQGPQFIFQYYREEENGRGNFPPRFSGLQFPNYSSELNVNALELDDSALYLCASSKTGVDEQYFGPGTRLTVT.

The chain recombines TRBV5-1 with TRBJ2-1; 9 bases line up with TRBD1. The CDR3 runs 15 residues. V was pared by 0 bases and J by 3 bases, with 1 base of the junction left unmatched. Germline V gives CDR1 SGHRS, CDR2 YFSETQ. Here the CDR3 reads CASSLGDRVYNEQFF. The CDR3 coding sequence is TGCGCCAGCAGCTTGGGGGACAGGGTCTACAATGAGCAGTTCTTC. Supplemented by reference TRBV5-1 and TRBJ2-1, the full variable domain reads KAGVTQTPRYLIKTRGQQVTLSCSPISGHRSVSWYQQTPGQGLQFLFEYFSETQRNKGNFPGRFSGRQFSNSRSEMNVSTLELGDSALYLCASSLGDRVYNEQFFGPGTRLTVL.

Here the CDR3 reads CASSIAPGQWETQYF. The CDR3 DNA reads as TGTGCCAGTAGTATAGCCCCGGGACAGTGGGAGACCCAGTACTTC. The V call is TRBV19, the J call TRBJ2-5; 7 positions match TRBD1. Unmatched junction bases numbered 7, after V lost 1 base and J lost 5 bases. The CDR3 has 15 amino acids. Germline CDR1 reads LNHDA; CDR2 reads SQIVND (reference sequence).

With regard to this clone: The junction and the germline gene differ at one end; a read error may be behind it. The V gene is TRBV6-5, the J gene TRBJ2-2, with TRBD2 identical over 7 bases. This CDR3 contains 14 residues. From germline, CDR1 is MNHEY and CDR2 SVGAGI. Written as DNA, the CDR3 is TGTGCCAGCAGTAACTCACTAGCGAGCGGGGAGCTGTTTTTT. This codes for CASSNSLASGELFF.

V gene TRBV24-1 combines with J gene TRBJ2-1; 8 bases line up with TRBD1. Germline V lookup: CDR1 KGHDR, CDR2 SFDVKD. This CDR3 has 17 residues. Losses at the gene ends were 3 bases for V and 2 bases for J; bases not matched to a gene: 8. The CDR3 nucleotides read TGTGCCACCAGTGATCGAATCGACAGGGGCACCTACAATGAGCAGTTCTTC. Its protein is CATSDRIDRGTYNEQFF.

This clone was seen only once. The gene calls are TRBV5-6 and TRBJ1-1; 8 bases are shared with TRBD1. The CDR3 has 16 amino acids. CDR1 SGHDT and CDR2 YYEEEE come from the germline V gene. V trimming: 3 bases; J trimming: 0 bases; junction bases outside the gene matches: 7. CDR3 residues: CASSSGGPHVNTEAFF. Here the CDR3 DNA reads TGTGCCAGCAGCTCAGGGGGCCCGCACGTGAACACTGAAGCTTTCTTT.

J is TRBJ2-3 and V is TRBV3-1 (or the pseudogene TRBV3-2), with 14 bases matching TRBD2. CDR1 is LGHDT, CDR2 YNNKEL, per germline (reference sequence). There are 17 residues in the CDR3. The J segment lost 8 bases and the V segment lost 1 base, leaving 8 bases of the junction unmatched. CDR3 nucleotides: TGTGCCAGCAGCCAAGGGACGACTAGCGGGGGGGGTGGTACGCAGTATTTT. Residues: CASSQGTTSGGGGTQYF.

The chain employs TRBV6-1 and TRBJ2-1, with 7 bases lining up with TRBD2. The ends lost 4 bases at V and 0 bases at J; junction bases unmatched: 15. Germline V gene lookup returns CDR1 MNHNS and CDR2 SASEGT. The CDR3 is made up of 19 amino acids. The CDR3 protein is CASSGGGWTRETSYNEQFF. The DNA for the CDR3 is TGTGCCAGCAGTGGGGGGGGATGGACGCGGGAGACCTCCTACAATGAGCAGTTCTTC.